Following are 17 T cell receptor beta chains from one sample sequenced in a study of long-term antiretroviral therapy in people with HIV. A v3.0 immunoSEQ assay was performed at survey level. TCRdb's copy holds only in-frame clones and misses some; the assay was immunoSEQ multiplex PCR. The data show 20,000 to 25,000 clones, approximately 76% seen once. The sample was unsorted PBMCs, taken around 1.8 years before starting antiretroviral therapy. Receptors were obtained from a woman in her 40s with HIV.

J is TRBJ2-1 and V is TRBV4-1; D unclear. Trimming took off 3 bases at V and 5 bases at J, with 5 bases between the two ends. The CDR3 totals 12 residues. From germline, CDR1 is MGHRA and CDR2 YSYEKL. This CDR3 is CASSHYDNEQFF. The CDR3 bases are TGCGCCAGCAGCCATTACGACAATGAGCAGTTCTTC.

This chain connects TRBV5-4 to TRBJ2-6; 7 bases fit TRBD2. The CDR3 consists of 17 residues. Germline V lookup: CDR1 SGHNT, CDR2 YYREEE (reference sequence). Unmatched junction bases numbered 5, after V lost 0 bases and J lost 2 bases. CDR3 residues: CASSLGGGSAGANVLTF. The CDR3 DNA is TGTGCCAGCAGCTTGGGTGGCGGGAGCGCTGGGGCCAACGTCCTGACTTTC.

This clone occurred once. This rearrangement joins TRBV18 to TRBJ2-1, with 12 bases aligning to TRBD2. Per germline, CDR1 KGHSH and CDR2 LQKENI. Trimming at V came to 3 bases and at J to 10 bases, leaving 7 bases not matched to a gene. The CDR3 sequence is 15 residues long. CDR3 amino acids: CASSPQTSGSGEQFF. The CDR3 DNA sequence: TGTGCCAGCTCACCGCAGACTAGCGGGAGTGGCGAGCAGTTCTTC. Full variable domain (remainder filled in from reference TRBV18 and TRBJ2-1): NAGVMQNPRHLVRRRGQEARLRCSPMKGHSHVYWYRQLPEEGLKFMVYLQKENIIDESGMPKERFSAEFPKEGPSILRIQQVVRGDSAAYFCASSPQTSGSGEQFFGPGTRLTVL.

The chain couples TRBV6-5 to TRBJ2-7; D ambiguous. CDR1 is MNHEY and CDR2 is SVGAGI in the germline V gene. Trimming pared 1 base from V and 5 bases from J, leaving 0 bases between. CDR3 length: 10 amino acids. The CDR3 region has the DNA TGTGCCAGCAGTTACTACGAGCAGTACTTC. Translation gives CASSYYEQYF.

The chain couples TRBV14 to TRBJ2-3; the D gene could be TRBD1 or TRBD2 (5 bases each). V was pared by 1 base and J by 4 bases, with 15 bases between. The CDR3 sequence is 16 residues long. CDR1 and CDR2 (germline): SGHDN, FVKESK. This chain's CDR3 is CASSQVPGILADTQYF. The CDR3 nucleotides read TGTGCCAGCAGCCAAGTCCCAGGGATACTAGCAGATACGCAGTATTTT.

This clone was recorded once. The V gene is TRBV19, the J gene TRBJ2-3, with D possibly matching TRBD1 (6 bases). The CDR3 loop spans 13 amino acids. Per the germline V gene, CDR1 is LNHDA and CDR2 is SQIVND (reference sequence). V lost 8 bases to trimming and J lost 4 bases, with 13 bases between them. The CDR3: CASAPTGSDTQYF. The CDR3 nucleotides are TGTGCCAGTGCTCCTACAGGGTCAGATACGCAGTATTTT.

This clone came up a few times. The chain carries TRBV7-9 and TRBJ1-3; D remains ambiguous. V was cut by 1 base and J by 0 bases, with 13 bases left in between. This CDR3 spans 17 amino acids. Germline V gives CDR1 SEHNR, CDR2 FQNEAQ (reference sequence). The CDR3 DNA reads TGTGCCAGCAGCTTAGAATGGTCCACGTCCTCTGGAAACACCATATATTTT. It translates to CASSLEWSTSSGNTIYF.

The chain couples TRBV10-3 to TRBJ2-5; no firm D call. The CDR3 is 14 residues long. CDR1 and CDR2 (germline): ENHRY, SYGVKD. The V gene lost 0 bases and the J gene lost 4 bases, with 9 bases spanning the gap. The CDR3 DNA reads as TGTGCCATCAGTGAGTCGACTTACGCAGAGACCCAGTACTTC. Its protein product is CAISESTYAETQYF.

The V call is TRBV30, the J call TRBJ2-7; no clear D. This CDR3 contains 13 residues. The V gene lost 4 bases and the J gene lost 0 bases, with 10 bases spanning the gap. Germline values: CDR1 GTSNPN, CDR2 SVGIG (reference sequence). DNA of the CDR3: TGTGCCTGGAAGTCGGGCAGCTCCTACGAGCAGTACTTC. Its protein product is CAWKSGSSYEQYF.

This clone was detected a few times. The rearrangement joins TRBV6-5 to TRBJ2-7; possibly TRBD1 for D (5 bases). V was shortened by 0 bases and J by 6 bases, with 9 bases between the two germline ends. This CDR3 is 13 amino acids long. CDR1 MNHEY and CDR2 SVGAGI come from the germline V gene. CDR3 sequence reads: CASSYSNGAEQYF. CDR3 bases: TGTGCCAGCAGTTACTCGAATGGGGCCGAGCAGTACTTC.

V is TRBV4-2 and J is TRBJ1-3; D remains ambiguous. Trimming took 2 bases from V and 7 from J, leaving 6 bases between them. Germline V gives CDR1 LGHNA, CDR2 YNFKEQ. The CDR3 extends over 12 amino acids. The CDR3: CASSQHGNTIYF. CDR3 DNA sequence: TGTGCCAGCAGCCAACACGGGAACACCATATATTTT.

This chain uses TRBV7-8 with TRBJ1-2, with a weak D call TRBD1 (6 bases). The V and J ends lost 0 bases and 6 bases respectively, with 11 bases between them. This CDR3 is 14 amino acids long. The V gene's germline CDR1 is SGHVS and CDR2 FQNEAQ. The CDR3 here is CASSLASKGDGYTF. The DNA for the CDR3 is TGTGCCAGCAGCTTAGCGTCTAAGGGGGATGGCTACACCTTC. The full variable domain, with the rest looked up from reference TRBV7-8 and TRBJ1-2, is GAGVSQSPRYKVAKRGQDVALRCDPISGHVSLFWYQQALGQGPEFLTYFQNEAQLDKSGLPSDRFFAERPEGSVSTLKIQRTQQEDSAVYLCASSLASKGDGYTFGSGTRLTVV.

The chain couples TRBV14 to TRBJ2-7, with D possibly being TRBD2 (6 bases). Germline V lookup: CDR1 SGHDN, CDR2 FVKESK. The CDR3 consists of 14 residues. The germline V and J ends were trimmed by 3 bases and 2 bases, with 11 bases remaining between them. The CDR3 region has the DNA TGTGCCAGCAGCCATCGGTCTAGCGCCTACGAGCAGTACTTC. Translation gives CASSHRSSAYEQYF.

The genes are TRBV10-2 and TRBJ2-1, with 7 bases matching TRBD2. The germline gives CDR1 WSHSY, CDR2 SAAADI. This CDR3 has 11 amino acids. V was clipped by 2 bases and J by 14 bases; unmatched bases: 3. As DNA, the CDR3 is TGCGCCAGCAGTGAGGGGGGGGACGAGTTCTTC. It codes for CASSEGGDEFF.

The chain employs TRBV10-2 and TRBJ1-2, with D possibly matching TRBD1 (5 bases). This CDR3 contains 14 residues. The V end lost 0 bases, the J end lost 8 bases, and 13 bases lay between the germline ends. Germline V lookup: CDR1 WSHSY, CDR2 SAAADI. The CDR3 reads CASSESVIWGGYTF. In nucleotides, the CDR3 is TGCGCCAGCAGTGAGTCGGTGATCTGGGGCGGCTACACCTTC.

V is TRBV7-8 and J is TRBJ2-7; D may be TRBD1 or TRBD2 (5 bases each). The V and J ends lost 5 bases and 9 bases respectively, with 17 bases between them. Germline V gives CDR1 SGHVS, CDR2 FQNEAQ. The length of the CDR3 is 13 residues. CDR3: CASSQDTRVAQYF. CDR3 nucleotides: TGTGCCAGCAGCCAGGACACTAGGGTCGCGCAGTACTTC.

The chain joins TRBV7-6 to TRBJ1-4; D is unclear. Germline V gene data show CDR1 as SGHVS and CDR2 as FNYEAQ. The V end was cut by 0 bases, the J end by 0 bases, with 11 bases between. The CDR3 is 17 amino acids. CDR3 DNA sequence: TGTGCCAGCAGCTTAGCCGCACTGGCTACAACTAATGAAAAACTGTTTTTT. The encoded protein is CASSLAALATTNEKLFF.